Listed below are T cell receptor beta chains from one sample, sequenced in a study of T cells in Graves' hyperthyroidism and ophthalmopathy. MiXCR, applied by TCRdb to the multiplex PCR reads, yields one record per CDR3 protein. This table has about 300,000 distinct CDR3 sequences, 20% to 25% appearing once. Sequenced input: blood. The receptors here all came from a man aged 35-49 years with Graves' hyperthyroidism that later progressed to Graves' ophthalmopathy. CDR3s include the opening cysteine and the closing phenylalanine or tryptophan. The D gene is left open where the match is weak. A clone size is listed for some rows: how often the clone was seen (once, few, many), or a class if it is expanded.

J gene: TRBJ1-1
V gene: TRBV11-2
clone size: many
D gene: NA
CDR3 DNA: TGTGCCAGCAGCGAGCTGACAGTCATGAACACTGAAGCTTTCTTT
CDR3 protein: CASSELTVMNTEAFF

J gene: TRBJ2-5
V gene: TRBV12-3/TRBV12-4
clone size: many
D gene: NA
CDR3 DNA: TGTGCCAGCAGTTTTAACACAGGCGAGACCCAGTACTTC
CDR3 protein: CASSFNTGETQYF

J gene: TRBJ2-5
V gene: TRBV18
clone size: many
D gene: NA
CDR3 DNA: TGTGCCAGCTCACCACCCATGGGCTCGGAGACCCAGTACTTC
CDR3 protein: CASSPPMGSETQYF

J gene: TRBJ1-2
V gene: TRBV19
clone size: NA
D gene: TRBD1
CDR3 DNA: TGTGCCAGTAGCCGGACAGGGGAGGTTTTCTATGGCTACACCTTC
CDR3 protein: CASSRTGEVFYGYTF

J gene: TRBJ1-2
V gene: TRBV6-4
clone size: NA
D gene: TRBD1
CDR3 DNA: TGTGCCAGCCCCGACAGGGCTAACTATGGCTACACCTTC
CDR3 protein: CASPDRANYGYTF

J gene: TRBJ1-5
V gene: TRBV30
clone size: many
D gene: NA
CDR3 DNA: TGTGCCTCCATTTATCAGCCCCAGCATTTT
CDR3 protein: CASIYQPQHF

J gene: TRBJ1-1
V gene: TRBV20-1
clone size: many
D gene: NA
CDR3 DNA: TGCAGTGCTAGAGGGCTCGGGGGAAACACTGAAGCTTTCTTT
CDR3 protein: CSARGLGGNTEAFF

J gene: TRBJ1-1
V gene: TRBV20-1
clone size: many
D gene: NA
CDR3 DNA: TGCAGTGCTAGGAAGGGTAGGGACGCTGAAGCTTTCTTT
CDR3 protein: CSARKGRDAEAFF

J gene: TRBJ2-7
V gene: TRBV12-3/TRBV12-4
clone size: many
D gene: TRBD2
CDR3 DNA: TGTGCCAGCAGTCCGTCCCTAGCGGCCGTACGGTACGAGCAGTACTTC
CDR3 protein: CASSPSLAAVRYEQYF

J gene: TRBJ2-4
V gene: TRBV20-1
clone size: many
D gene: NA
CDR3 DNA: TGCAGTGCTAGAAAAGACATGCGGCCGGAAAACATTCAGTACTTC
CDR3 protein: CSARKDMRPENIQYF

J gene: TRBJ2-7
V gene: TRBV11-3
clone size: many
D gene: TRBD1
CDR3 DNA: TGTGCCAGCAGCGAAGGGGGCGACTCCTACGAGCAGTACTTC
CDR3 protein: CASSEGGDSYEQYF

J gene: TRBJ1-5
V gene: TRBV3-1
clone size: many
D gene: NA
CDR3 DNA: TGTGCCAGCAGCCAAGAGTTTCGCAATCAGCCCCAGCATTTT
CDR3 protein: CASSQEFRNQPQHF

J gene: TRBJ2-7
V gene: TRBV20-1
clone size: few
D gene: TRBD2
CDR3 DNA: TGCAGTGCTGACGGGAGGGCCTCCAGCGAGCAGTACTTC
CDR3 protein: CSADGRASSEQYF

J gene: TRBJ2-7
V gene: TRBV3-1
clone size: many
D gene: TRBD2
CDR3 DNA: TGTGCCAGCAGCAGAGGACTAGCGGCAAATTACGAGCAGTACTTC
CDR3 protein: CASSRGLAANYEQYF

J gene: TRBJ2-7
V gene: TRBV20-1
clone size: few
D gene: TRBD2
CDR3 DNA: TGCAGTGCTAGAGATAGCGGGGGGGCCGTGCAGTACTTC
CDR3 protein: CSARDSGGAVQYF

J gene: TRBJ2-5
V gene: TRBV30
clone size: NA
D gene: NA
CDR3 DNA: TGTGCCTGGACCCCATTCGGGGCCCAGTACTTC
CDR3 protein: CAWTPFGAQYF

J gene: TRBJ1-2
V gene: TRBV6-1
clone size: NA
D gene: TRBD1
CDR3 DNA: TGTGCCAGCAGTCCCGACAGGGGTGACTATGGCTACACCTTC
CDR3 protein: CASSPDRGDYGYTF

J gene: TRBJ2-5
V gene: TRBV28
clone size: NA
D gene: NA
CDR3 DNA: TGTGCCAGCAGTTTAAGTCGCCGGGTCCACGGCCAAGAGACCCCGTACTTC
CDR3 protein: CASSLSRRVHGQETPYF

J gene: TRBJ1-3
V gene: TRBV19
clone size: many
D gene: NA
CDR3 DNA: TGTGCCACCAAGGACGGACCCTCTGGAAACACCATATATTTT
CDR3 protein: CATKDGPSGNTIYF

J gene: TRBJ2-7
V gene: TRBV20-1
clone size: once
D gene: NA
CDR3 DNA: TGCAGTGCTGGGGGCCAGACAGGATTGGGGGACGAGCAGTACTTC
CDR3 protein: CSAGGQTGLGDEQYF

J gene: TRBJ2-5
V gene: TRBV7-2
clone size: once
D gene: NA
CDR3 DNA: TGTGCCAGCAGTCCCCGCGGGGGCAATAGCGGGTCTGGGTACTTC
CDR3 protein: CASSPRGGNSGSGYF

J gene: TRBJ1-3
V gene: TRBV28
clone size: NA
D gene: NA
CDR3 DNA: TGTGCCAGCAGTTCCCGGATACCTATTGGAAACACCATATATTTT
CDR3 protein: CASSSRIPIGNTIYF

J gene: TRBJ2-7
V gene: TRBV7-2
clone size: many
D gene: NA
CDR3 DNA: TGTGCCAGCAGCTTAGTTAGGTGGGACACCTGGGGGTACGAGCAGTACTTC
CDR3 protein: CASSLVRWDTWGYEQYF

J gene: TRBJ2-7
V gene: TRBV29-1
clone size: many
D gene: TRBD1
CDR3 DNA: TGCAGCGTTGGACAGGGTTTGAACTACGAGCAGTACTTC
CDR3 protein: CSVGQGLNYEQYF

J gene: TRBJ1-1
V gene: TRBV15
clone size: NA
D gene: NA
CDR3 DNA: TGTGCCACCAGCAAATTATGGGAGCCGAACACTGAAGCTTTCTTT
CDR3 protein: CATSKLWEPNTEAFF

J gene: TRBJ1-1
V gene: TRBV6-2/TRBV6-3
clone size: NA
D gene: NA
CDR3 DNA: TGTGCCAGCAGTTCCCCAGGGGAGGCGTCTGAAGCTTTCTTT
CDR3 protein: CASSSPGEASEAFF

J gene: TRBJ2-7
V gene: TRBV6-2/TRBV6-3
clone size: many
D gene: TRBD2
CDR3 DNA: TGTGCCAGCAGTGGATCTAGCGGGAGACGAGGAGAGCAGTACTTC
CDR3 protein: CASSGSSGRRGEQYF

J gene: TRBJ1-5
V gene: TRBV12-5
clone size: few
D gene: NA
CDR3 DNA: TGTGCTAGTGGCTACGACAGCAATCAGCCCCAGCATTTT
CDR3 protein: CASGYDSNQPQHF

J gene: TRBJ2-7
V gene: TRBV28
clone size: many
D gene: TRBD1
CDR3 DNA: TGTGCCAGTCAACTCCGGGACAGGGTCTTTCTTGCCTACGAGCAGTACTTC
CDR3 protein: CASQLRDRVFLAYEQYF

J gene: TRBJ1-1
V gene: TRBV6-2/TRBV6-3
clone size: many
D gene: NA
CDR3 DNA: TGTGCCAGCAGTTACATTTTGCCGGGGGCGCGGAGCACTGAAGCTTTCTTT
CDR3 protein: CASSYILPGARSTEAFF

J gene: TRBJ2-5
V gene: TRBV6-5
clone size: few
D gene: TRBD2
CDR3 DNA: TGTGCCAGCAGTTATCGAACTAGCGGGAGTCTCCAAGAGACCCAGTACTTC
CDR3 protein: CASSYRTSGSLQETQYF

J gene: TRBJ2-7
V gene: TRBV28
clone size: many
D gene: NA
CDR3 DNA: TGTGCCAGCAGTTTATCCTCCCTATTGACCGGCGAGCAGTACTTC
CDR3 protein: CASSLSSLLTGEQYF

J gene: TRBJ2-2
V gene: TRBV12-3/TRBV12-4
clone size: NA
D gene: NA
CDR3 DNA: TGTGCCAGCAGTCTCCCGGTAGACCCCCACGGGGAGCTGTTTTTT
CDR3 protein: CASSLPVDPHGELFF

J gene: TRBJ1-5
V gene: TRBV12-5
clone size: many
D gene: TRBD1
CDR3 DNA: TGTGCTAGTGGTTTAGGGACAGGGGGCAATCAGCCCCAGCATTTT
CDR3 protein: CASGLGTGGNQPQHF

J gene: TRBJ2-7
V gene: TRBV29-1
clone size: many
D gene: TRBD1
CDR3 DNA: TGCAGCGTTGGTAGGGGACAGTCAACCTACGAGCAGTACTTC
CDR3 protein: CSVGRGQSTYEQYF

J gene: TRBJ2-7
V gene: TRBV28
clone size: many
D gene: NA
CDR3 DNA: TGTGCCAGCAGTTCCCTAGCTCGCGGGGGCTTCTACGAGCAGTACTTC
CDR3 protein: CASSSLARGGFYEQYF

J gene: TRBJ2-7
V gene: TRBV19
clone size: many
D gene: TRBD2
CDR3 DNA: TGTGCCAGTAGTTTAGGGACTAGCGGGACCTCCTACGAGCAGTACTTC
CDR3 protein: CASSLGTSGTSYEQYF